The clone carrying this TCR beta chain showed up just a few times. Its antigen is not identified. This sample is part of a study of identical twins. General study results and limits: The authors drew conclusions from cross-sectional statistical analysis rather than following the same donors.

A universal primer site arose from template switching, and cDNA bore unique molecular identifiers. In TCRdb, the 5' RACE reads were re-called with MiXCR into one record per CDR3 protein. The table lists hundreds of thousands of distinct CDR3 sequences, 21% of them singletons. All donors were healthy, and all were Caucasian. The data were also submitted as part of a second study, on T cells expressing NK-cell markers.

The sequencing sample was made of PBMCs. This sequence was found in a woman between 18 and 29 years old in good health.

The CDR3 DNA is TGCAGTGTCTTACCACAGGGGAACGAGCAGTACTTC. Its translation is CSVLPQGNEQYF. This chain joins TRBV20-1 and TRBJ2-7; 7 bases are a match to TRBD1. Germline V gene lookup returns CDR1 DFQATT and CDR2 SNEGSKA (reference sequence). The CDR3 is 12 residues long. V was clipped by 7 bases and J by 5 bases; unmatched bases: 8.